This T cell receptor (beta chain) was identified in a study of cytomegalovirus exposure and HLA in healthy donors. The CDR3 is 13 amino acids. Germline CDR1 and CDR2: MNHEY and SVGAGI. Trimming cost V 7 bases and J 6 bases, with 15 bases left between them. Healthy people donating bone marrow made up the donors. Vbeta (60) and Jbeta (13) primers were used in the PCR. Profiling relied on immunoSEQ multiplex PCR, and the TCRdb table lists in-frame clones only, not all of them. This sample has 90,000 to 130,000 clones, with approximately 84% found just once. This clone was found a few times. V and J are TRBV6-5 and TRBJ1-2; D might be TRBD1 (5 bases). Sequenced sample: PBMCs. The clonotype originates from a man aged 40-49 years in good health and CMV-seronegative. This CDR3 is CASTTGGGHGYTF. In DNA, the CDR3 is TGTGCCAGCACCACGGGGGGAGGACATGGCTACACCTTC.